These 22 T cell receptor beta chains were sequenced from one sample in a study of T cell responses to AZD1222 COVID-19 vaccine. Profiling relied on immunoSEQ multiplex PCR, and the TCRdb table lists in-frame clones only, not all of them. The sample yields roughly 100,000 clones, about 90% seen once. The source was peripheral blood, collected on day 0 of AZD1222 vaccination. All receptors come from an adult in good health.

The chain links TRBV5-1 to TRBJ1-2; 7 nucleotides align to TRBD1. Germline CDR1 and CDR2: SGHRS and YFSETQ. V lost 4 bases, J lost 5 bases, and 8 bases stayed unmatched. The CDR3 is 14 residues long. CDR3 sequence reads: CASSPEGAGYGYTF. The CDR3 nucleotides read TGCGCCAGCAGCCCGGAGGGGGCGGGTTATGGCTACACCTTC.

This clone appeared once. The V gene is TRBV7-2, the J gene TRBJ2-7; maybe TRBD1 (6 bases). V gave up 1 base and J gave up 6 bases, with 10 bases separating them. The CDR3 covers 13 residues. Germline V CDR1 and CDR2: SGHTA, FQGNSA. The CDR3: CASSLVVQGEQYF. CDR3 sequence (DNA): TGTGCCAGCAGCTTAGTAGTACAGGGCGAGCAGTACTTC.

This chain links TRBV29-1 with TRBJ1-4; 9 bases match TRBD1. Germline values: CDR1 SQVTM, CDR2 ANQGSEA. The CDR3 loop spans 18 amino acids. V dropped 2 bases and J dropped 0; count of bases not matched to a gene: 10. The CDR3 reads CSVEITGGAPATNEKLFF. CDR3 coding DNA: TGCAGCGTTGAAATTACAGGGGGCGCCCCGGCAACTAATGAAAAACTGTTTTTT.

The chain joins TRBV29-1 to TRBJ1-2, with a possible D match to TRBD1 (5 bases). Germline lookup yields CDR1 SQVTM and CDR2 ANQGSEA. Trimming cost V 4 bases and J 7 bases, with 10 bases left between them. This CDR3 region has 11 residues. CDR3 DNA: TGCAGCGTTGCGGCAGGGTTTGGCTACACCTTC. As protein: CSVAAGFGYTF.

For the CDR3, the DNA is TGTGCCAGTAGTGCGGCAGGGGGAGGCAATCAGCCCCAGCATTTT. This encodes CASSAAGGGNQPQHF. V gene TRBV19 combines with J gene TRBJ1-5, with 7 bases that match TRBD1. Per germline, CDR1 LNHDA and CDR2 SQIVND (reference sequence). With V trimmed by 5 bases and J by 2 bases, 6 bases remained unmatched. The CDR3 is 15 amino acids.

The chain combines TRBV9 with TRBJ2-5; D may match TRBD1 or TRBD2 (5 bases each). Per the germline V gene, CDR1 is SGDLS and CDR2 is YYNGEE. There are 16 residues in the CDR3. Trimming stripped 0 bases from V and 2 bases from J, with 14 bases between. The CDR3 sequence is CASSVGLVGGQETQYF. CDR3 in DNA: TGTGCCAGCAGCGTAGGGCTAGTTGGGGGTCAAGAGACCCAGTACTTC. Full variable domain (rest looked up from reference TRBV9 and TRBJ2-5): DSGVTQTPKHLITATGQRVTLRCSPRSGDLSVYWYQQSLDQGLQFLIQYYNGEERAKGNILERFSAQQFPDLHSELNLSSLELGDSALYFCASSVGLVGGQETQYFGPGTRLLVL.

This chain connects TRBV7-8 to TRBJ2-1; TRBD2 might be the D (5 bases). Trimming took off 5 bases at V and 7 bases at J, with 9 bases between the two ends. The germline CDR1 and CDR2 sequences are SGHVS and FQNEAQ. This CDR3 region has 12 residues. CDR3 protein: CASSLPGNEQFF. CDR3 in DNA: TGTGCCAGCAGCCTCCCGGGAAATGAGCAGTTCTTC.

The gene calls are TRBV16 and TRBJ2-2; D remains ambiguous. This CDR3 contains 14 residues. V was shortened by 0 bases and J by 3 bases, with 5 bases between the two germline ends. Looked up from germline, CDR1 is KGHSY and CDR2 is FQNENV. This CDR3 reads CASSQSSDTGELFF. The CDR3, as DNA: TGTGCCAGCAGCCAATCGTCGGACACCGGGGAGCTGTTTTTT.

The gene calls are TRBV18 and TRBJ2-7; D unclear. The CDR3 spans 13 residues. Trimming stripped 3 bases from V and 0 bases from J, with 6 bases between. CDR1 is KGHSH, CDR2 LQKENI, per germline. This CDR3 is CASSPADSYEQYF. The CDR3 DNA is TGTGCCAGCTCACCCGCTGACTCCTACGAGCAGTACTTC.

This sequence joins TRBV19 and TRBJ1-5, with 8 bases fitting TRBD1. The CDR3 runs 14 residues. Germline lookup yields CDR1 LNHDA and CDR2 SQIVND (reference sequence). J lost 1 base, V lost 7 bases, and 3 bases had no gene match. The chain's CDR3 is CASKTGASNQPQHF. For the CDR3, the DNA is TGTGCCAGTAAGACAGGGGCGAGCAATCAGCCCCAGCATTTT. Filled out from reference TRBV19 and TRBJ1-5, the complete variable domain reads DGGITQSPKYLFRKEGQNVTLSCEQNLNHDAMYWYRQDPGQGLRLIYYSQIVNDFQKGDIAEGYSVSREKKESFPLTVTSAQKNPTAFYLCASKTGASNQPQHFGDGTRLSIL.

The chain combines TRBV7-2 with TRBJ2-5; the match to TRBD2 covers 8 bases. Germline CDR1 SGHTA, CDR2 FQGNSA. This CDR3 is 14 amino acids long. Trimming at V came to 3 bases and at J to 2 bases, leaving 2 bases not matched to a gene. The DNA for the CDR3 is TGTGCCAGCAGCTTCGGACTAGCACAAGAGACCCAGTACTTC. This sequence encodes CASSFGLAQETQYF.

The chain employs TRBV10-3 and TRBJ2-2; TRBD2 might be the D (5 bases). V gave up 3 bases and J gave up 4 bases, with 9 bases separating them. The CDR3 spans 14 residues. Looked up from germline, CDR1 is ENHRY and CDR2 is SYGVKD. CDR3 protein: CAISELDGTGELFF. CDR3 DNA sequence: TGTGCCATCAGTGAACTAGACGGCACCGGGGAGCTGTTTTTT.

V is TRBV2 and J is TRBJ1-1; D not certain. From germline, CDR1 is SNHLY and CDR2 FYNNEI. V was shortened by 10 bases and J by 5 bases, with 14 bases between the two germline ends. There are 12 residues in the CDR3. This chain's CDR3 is CATRAGGTEAFF. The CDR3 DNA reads TGTGCCACCCGGGCGGGTGGAACTGAAGCTTTCTTT.

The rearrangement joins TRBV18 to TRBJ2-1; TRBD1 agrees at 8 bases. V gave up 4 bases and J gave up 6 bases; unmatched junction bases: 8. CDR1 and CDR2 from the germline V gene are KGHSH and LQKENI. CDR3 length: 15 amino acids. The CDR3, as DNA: TGTGCCAGCTCACTGCAGGGACAGGACTTCAATGAGCAGTTCTTC. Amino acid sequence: CASSLQGQDFNEQFF. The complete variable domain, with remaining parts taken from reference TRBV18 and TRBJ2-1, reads NAGVMQNPRHLVRRRGQEARLRCSPMKGHSHVYWYRQLPEEGLKFMVYLQKENIIDESGMPKERFSAEFPKEGPSILRIQQVVRGDSAAYFCASSLQGQDFNEQFFGPGTRLTVL.

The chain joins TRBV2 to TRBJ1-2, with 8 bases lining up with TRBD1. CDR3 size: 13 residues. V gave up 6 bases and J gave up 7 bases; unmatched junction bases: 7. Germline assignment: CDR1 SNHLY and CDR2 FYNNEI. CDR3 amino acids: CASRTGQVTGYTF. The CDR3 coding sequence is TGTGCCAGCAGGACGGGACAGGTGACTGGCTACACCTTC.

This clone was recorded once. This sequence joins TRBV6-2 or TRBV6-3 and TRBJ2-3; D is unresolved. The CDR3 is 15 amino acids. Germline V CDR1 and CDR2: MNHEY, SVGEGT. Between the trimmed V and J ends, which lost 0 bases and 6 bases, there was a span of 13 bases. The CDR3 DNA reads TGTGCCAGCAGTTACTCGGCCGCAGGAATGGATACGCAGTATTTT. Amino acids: CASSYSAAGMDTQYF.

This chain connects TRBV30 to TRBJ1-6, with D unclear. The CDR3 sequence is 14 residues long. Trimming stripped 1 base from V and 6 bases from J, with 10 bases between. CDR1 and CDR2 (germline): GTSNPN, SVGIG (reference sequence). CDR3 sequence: CAWSAANLNSPLHF. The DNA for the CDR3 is TGTGCCTGGAGTGCAGCTAATCTTAATTCACCCCTCCACTTT.

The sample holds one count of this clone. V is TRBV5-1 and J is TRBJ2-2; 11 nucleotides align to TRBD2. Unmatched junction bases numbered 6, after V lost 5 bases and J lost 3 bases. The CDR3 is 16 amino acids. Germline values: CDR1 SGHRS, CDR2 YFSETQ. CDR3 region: CASRMGLAEHTGELFF. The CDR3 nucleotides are TGCGCCAGCAGGATGGGACTAGCGGAACACACCGGGGAGCTGTTTTTT.

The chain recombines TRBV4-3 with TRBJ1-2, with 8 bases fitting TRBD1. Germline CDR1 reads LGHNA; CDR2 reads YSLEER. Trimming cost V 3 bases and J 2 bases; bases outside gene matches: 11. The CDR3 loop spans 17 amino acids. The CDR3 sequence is CASSQRQTGDRNYGYTF. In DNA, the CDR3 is TGCGCCAGCAGCCAGCGTCAGACAGGGGACCGGAACTATGGCTACACCTTC.

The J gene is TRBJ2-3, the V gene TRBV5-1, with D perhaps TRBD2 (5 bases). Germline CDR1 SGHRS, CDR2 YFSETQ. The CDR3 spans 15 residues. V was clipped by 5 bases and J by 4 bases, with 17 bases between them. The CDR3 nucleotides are TGCGCCAGCAGTCGTGATGGCGCAGCGGCAGATACGCAGTATTTT. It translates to CASSRDGAAADTQYF.

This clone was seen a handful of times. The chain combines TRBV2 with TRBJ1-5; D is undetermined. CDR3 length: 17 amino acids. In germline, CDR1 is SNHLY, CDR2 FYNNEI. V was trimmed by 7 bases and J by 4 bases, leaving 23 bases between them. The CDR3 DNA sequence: TGTGCCAGCACCAGAGATGGCAATTGGGATGGGAATCAGCCCCAGCATTTT. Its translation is CASTRDGNWDGNQPQHF.

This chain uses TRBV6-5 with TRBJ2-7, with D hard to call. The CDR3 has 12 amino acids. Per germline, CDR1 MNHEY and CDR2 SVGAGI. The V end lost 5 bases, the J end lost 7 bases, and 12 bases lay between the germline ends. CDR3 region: CASSHPGGEQYF. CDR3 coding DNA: TGTGCCAGCAGTCATCCAGGTGGTGAGCAGTACTTC.